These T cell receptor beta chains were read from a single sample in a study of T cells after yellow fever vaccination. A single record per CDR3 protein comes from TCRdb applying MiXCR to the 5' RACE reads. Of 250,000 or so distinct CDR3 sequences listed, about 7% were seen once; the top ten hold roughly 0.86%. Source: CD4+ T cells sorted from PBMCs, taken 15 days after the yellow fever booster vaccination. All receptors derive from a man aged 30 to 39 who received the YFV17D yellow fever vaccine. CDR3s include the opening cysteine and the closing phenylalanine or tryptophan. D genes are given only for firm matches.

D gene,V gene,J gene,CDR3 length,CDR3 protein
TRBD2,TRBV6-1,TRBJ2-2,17,CASSVTLAGANTGELFF
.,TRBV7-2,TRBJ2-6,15,CASSLLSAGANVLTF
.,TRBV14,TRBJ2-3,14,CASSQGSRSVTQYF
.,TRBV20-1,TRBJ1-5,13,CSARQGSNQPQHF
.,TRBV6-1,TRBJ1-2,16,CASSGSGWPGSGGYTF
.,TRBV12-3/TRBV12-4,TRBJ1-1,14,CASSRRTEQTEAFF
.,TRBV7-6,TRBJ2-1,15,CASSLSPGGYTEQFF
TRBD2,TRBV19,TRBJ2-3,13,CASSSGRIDTQYF
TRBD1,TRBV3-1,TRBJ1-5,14,CASSQRQGPGPQHF
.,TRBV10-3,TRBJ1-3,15,CAISELGTSGNTIYF
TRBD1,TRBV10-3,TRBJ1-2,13,CAINTGGAEGYTF
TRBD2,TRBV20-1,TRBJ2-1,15,CSANVPSGKGGEQFF
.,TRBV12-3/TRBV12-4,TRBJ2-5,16,CASSFARGRAGETQYF
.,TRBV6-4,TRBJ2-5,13,CPIISGAQETQYF
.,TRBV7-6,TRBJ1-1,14,CASSLGNRNTEAFF
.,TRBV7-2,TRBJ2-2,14,CASSLSFYTGELFF
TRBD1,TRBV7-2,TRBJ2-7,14,CASNNRGLAYEQYF
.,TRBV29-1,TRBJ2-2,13,CSVDKGNTGELFF
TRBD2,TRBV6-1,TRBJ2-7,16,CASSNRLTSGFHEQYF
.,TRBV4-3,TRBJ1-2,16,CASSQDLAGYNYGYTF
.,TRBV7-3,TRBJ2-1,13,CASSPDTYNEQFF
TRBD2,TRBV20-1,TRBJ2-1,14,CSARVSGRINEQFF
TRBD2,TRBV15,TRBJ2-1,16,CATSRDRGLAGYEQFF
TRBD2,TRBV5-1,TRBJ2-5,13,CASRKREVETQYF
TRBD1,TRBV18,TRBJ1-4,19,CASSPWSPGQGAPGEKLFF
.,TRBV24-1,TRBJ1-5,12,CATSNSNQPQHF
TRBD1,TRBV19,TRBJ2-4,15,CASSIGQVPRDIQYF
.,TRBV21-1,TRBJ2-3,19,CASSKPQLTEGKNKDTQYF
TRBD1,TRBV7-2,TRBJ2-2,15,CASSLKTGKHGELFF
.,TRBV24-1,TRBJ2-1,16,CATSDLTGSSYNEQFF
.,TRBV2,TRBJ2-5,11,CASRNFETRYF
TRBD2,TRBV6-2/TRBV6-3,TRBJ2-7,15,CASSQTGRADYEQYF
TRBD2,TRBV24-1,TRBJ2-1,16,CATSDSGLAGPGEQFF
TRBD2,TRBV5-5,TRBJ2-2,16,CASSSGLAGGTGELFF
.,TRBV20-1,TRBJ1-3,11,CSYGSGNTIYF
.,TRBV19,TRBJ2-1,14,CASTTFLGFNEQFF
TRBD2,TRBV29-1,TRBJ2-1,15,CSVEGREGLYDEQFF
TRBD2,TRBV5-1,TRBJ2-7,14,CASSTQRGSYEQYF
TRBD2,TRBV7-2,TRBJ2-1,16,CASSPDSGGSYNEQFF
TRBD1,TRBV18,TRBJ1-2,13,CASSPDRGYGYTF
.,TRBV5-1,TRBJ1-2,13,CASSLARGDGYTF
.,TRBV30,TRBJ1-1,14,CAWSVTIFGTEAFF
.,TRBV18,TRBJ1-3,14,CASSSQGTGNTIYF
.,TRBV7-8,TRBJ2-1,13,CASSLVRGYEQFF
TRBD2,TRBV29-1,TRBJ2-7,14,CSVAPGLADYEQYF
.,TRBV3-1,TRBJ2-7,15,CASSHRLGVLYEQYF
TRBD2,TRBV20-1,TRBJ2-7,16,CSARDSSSGGVYEQYF
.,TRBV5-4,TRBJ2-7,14,CASSPGRVPYEQYF
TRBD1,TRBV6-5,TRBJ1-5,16,CASSYIGQGGGQPQHF
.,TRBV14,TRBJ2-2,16,CASNPGARFGTGELFF
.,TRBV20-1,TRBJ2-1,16,CSARDPRKSSYNEQFF
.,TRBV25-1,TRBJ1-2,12,CASSEYPGGYTF
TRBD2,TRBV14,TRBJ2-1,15,CASSQDRTSVDEQFF
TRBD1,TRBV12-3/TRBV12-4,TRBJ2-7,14,CASRWDRGHPSQYF
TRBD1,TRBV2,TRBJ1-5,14,CASNLDRGNQPQHF
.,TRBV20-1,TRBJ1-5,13,CSAVGTVDQPQHF
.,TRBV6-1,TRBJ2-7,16,CASRTSTEQVPYEQYF